This TCR beta chain was sequenced for a study of beta chain features in type 1 diabetes. Whole-study context: Sorted cell examination encompassed approximately 110 million cells across all samples. Whole-study results and caveats: Significant though moderate, a shortening of TCRB CDR3s appeared in all four CD4+ subsets of Type 1 diabetes patients.

Sampling consisted of one heparinised blood draw per donor, averaging about 116 mL. Expressed TCRB transcripts were sequenced because the isolated RNA had all been reverse transcribed beforehand. Approximately 3.4 million reads, on average, came from each naive, central memory and regulatory T cell sample. The assay was immunoSEQ multiplex PCR, and TCRdb's table has in-frame clones only and misses some. Among just over 600,000 clones listed, about 16% were seen once. Concerning this clone itself: The antigen is not known.

Between the trimmed V and J ends, which lost 5 bases and 3 bases, there was a span of 10 bases. The CDR3 sequence is 13 residues long. The V gene's germline CDR1 is KGHSH and CDR2 LQKENI. The specimen was naive CD4+ T cells from blood. This sequence was found in a man between 18 and 29 years old in good health. J is TRBJ2-5 and V is TRBV18; D may be TRBD1 (7 bases). CDR3 DNA sequence: TGTGCCAGCTCAGCGGGACAGAAAGAGACCCAGTACTTC. Its translation: CASSAGQKETQYF. Looking up the rest from reference TRBV18 and TRBJ2-5 gives the full variable domain: NAGVMQNPRHLVRRRGQEARLRCSPMKGHSHVYWYRQLPEEGLKFMVYLQKENIIDESGMPKERFSAEFPKEGPSILRIQQVVRGDSAAYFCASSAGQKETQYFGPGTRLLVL.